A single sample gave rise to the 15 T cell receptor beta chains below, sequenced in a study of T cell repertoires and Cas9 in healthy adults. The method was immunoSEQ multiplex PCR; TCRdb's version includes in-frame clones alone and lacks a portion of them. This repertoire shows 20,000 to 25,000 clones, about 92% found once; its top ten account for 0.65% to 0.8%. Sequencing input: CD4+ effector T cells (CD127+, CD25-, CD137-, CD154-) from PBMCs; culture status not recorded. All receptors come from a human donor in good health.

This clone showed up just a few times. The chain couples TRBV19 to TRBJ2-3; perhaps TRBD1 as D (5 bases). V was shortened by 5 bases and J by 1 base, with 13 bases between the two germline ends. The CDR3 length is 15 residues. Germline V CDR1 and CDR2: LNHDA, SQIVND (reference sequence). CDR3 nucleotide sequence: TGTGCCAGTAGTTCAGGGCCCACGCGCACAGATACGCAGTATTTT. Amino acids: CASSSGPTRTDTQYF.

The rearrangement uses TRBV6-6 and TRBJ1-1; 8 bases agree with TRBD1. Germline CDR1 and CDR2: MNHNY and SVGAGI (reference sequence). The CDR3 length is 14 residues. The V and J ends lost 0 bases and 10 bases, in that order; junction bases with no gene match: 7. DNA of the CDR3: TGTGCCAGCAGTTACTCGAACGCAGGGGGCTCAGCTTTCTTT. It codes for CASSYSNAGGSAFF.

The chain joins TRBV5-1 to TRBJ1-2; no clear D. The V gene's germline CDR1 is SGHRS and CDR2 YFSETQ. CDR3 length equals 13 residues. The V end lost 0 bases, the J end lost 7 bases, and 10 bases lay between the germline ends. The CDR3 region is CASSLVGRLGYTF. The CDR3 DNA sequence: TGCGCCAGCAGCTTGGTCGGGCGGCTTGGCTACACCTTC.

The chain couples TRBV5-1 to TRBJ1-5, with D unresolved. Germline CDR1 reads SGHRS; CDR2 reads YFSETQ. Trimming took 3 bases from V and 0 from J, leaving 7 bases between them. The CDR3 length is 14 residues. CDR3 amino acids: CASSSGDSNQPQHF. The CDR3 coding sequence is TGCGCCAGCAGCTCGGGAGATAGCAATCAGCCCCAGCATTTT.

The chain joins TRBV2 to TRBJ1-5, with no clear D. Trimming took 6 bases from V and 9 from J, leaving 15 bases between them. Germline values: CDR1 SNHLY, CDR2 FYNNEI. The CDR3 is 13 amino acids. CDR3 sequence reads: CASSAAEMLPQHF. The CDR3, as DNA: TGTGCCAGCAGCGCAGCCGAGATGCTGCCCCAGCATTTT.

The chain is built from TRBV30 and TRBJ1-4; D is possibly TRBD1 (6 bases). The CDR3 spans 20 residues. Germline V CDR1 and CDR2: GTSNPN, SVGIG (reference sequence). Trimming removed 3 bases at V and 4 bases at J, with 30 bases between. CDR3 sequence reads: CAWRGGNGGLPGHYNEKLFF. DNA of the CDR3: TGTGCCTGGAGGGGGGGAAATGGGGGCCTCCCGGGACACTATAATGAAAAACTGTTTTTT. The full variable domain, with the rest looked up from reference TRBV30 and TRBJ1-4, is SQTIHQWPATLVQPVGSPLSLECTVEGTSNPNLYWYRQAAGRGLQLLFYSVGIGQISSEVPQNLSASRPQDRQFILSSKKLLLSDSGFYLCAWRGGNGGLPGHYNEKLFFGSGTQLSVL.

This clone was recorded a few times. This CDR3 reads CASGALAGGHNEQFF. CDR3 bases: TGTGCCAGCGGGGCGTTGGCGGGGGGTCACAATGAGCAGTTCTTC. The V and J genes are TRBV6-1 and TRBJ2-1; 8 bases are shared with TRBD2. Trimming removed 8 bases from V and 5 bases from J; junction bases left unmatched: 11. This CDR3 is 15 amino acids long. CDR1 and CDR2 from the germline V gene are MNHNS and SASEGT.

CDR3 protein: CASSLRPTSGGAHEQFF. CDR3 DNA sequence: TGCGCCAGCAGCCTACGACCGACTAGCGGGGGGGCCCATGAGCAGTTCTTC. The gene calls are TRBV5-1 and TRBJ2-1; TRBD2 agrees at 14 bases. Trimming removed 4 bases from V and 8 bases from J; junction bases left unmatched: 11. Germline values: CDR1 SGHRS, CDR2 YFSETQ. There are 17 residues in the CDR3. The variable domain in full, with the rest retrieved from reference TRBV5-1 and TRBJ2-1, is KAGVTQTPRYLIKTRGQQVTLSCSPISGHRSVSWYQQTPGQGLQFLFEYFSETQRNKGNFPGRFSGRQFSNSRSEMNVSTLELGDSALYLCASSLRPTSGGAHEQFFGPGTRLTVL.

The chain has TRBV7-8 and TRBJ1-2; 7 nucleotides align to TRBD1. There are 15 residues in the CDR3. The germline V gene encodes CDR1 SGHVS and CDR2 FQNEAQ. Losses at the gene ends were 5 bases for V and 1 base for J; bases not matched to a gene: 7. The chain's CDR3 is CASSQRTGFNYGYTF. The CDR3 coding sequence is TGTGCCAGCAGCCAGAGGACAGGCTTTAACTATGGCTACACCTTC.

The J gene is TRBJ1-1, the V gene TRBV10-3; TRBD1 matches 7 bases. Per germline, CDR1 ENHRY and CDR2 SYGVKD. CDR3 length: 13 residues. V was pared by 7 bases and J by 4 bases, with 6 bases of the junction left unmatched. The CDR3 nucleotides read TGTGCCATCACCGACAGGGAGGCCACTGAAGCTTTCTTT. This encodes CAITDREATEAFF.

V usage is TRBV7-2 and J usage is TRBJ1-2; unclear D gene. This CDR3 has 16 residues. Trimming pared 4 bases from V and 5 bases from J, leaving 20 bases between. The germline V gene has CDR1 SGHTA and CDR2 FQGNSA. The CDR3, as DNA: TGTGCCAGCAGCTCACCCCGGACCGGCAAAGATTATGGCTACACCTTC. This codes for CASSSPRTGKDYGYTF. The full variable domain, its missing parts supplied by reference TRBV7-2 and TRBJ1-2, is GAGVSQSPSNKVTEKGKDVELRCDPISGHTALYWYRQSLGQGLEFLIYFQGNSAPDKSGLPSDRFSAERTGGSVSTLTIQRTQQEDSAVYLCASSSPRTGKDYGYTFGSGTRLTVV.

This clone has just a few counts. V gene TRBV6-1 combines with J gene TRBJ1-5; D not certain. The germline V gene has CDR1 MNHNS and CDR2 SASEGT. The CDR3 consists of 13 residues. V was trimmed by 8 bases and J by 0 bases, leaving 8 bases between them. In DNA form, the CDR3 reads TGTGCCAGCCGACTCAATAGCAATCAGCCCCAGCATTTT. It specifies CASRLNSNQPQHF.

The rearrangement uses TRBV4-2 and TRBJ1-3; possibly TRBD1 for D (6 bases). The CDR3 runs 15 residues. Germline CDR1 LGHNA, CDR2 YNFKEQ. Trimming removed 0 bases from V and 2 bases from J, with 8 bases in between. CDR3 nucleotide sequence: TGTGCCAGCAGCCAAGAGAGGACAGCTGGAAACACCATATATTTT. Protein product: CASSQERTAGNTIYF.

This sequence joins TRBV5-6 and TRBJ1-2, with unresolved D. V gave up 0 bases and J gave up 6 bases, with 9 bases separating them. Germline CDR1 and CDR2: SGHDT and YYEEEE. There are 13 residues in the CDR3. CDR3 amino acids: CASSLAAGDGYTF. For the CDR3, the DNA is TGTGCCAGCAGCTTGGCCGCTGGGGATGGCTACACCTTC. Drawing the rest from reference TRBV5-6 and TRBJ1-2, the complete variable domain is DAGVTQSPTHLIKTRGQQVTLRCSPKSGHDTVSWYQQALGQGPQFIFQYYEEEERQRGNFPDRFSGHQFPNYSSELNVNALLLGDSALYLCASSLAAGDGYTFGSGTRLTVV.

This rearrangement joins TRBV28 to TRBJ1-1; 8 bases map to TRBD1. The CDR3 covers 15 residues. From germline, CDR1 is MDHEN and CDR2 SYDVKM. Trimming at V came to 1 base and at J to 4 bases, leaving 5 bases not matched to a gene. In DNA, the CDR3 is TGTGCCAGCAGTTTATTTAGACAGGGGAGCACTGAAGCTTTCTTT. This encodes CASSLFRQGSTEAFF.